This TCR beta chain was sequenced during a study of T cell responses to AZD1222 COVID-19 vaccine. Comment on this clone: Its antigen is unidentified.

Study-level findings and limits: Researchers took repertoire samples only after the peak T cell response had come. Baseline seropositivity occurred in only six or seven AZD1222 recipients. Reportedly, nearly half of unique spike TCRs recognized epitopes outside B.1.351/B.1.1.7 mutations.

Sequencing was performed with immunoSEQ multiplex PCR; in TCRdb, only in-frame clones are kept and a portion is missing. The sample carries 98,000 or so clones, roughly 93% recorded once. The CDR3 sequence is 16 residues long. The germline V gene has CDR1 MRHNA and CDR2 SNTAGT. With V trimmed by 6 bases and J by 11 bases, 19 bases remained unmatched. Sequencing used peripheral blood, obtained on day 0 of AZD1222 vaccination. This sequence joins TRBV6-4 and TRBJ1-5; 7 bases align to TRBD1. This sequence originates from an adult in good health. The CDR3 DNA follows: TGTGCCAGCAGGGCCCCCGGGACAGCTTTTCGAGGGACCCAGCATTTT. Its protein product is CASRAPGTAFRGTQHF.